This T cell receptor beta chain was sequenced for a study of identical twins' blood T cells. Germline loops: CDR1 GTSNPN, CDR2 SVGIG (reference sequence). The V end was cut by 5 bases, the J end by 3 bases, with 11 bases between. The CDR3 is made up of 13 amino acids. Each CDR3 protein is one row after TCRdb ran MiXCR on the 5' RACE reads. The table lists 300,000 to 450,000 distinct CDR3 sequences, roughly 31% of them singletons, with more than 5.5% in the top ten. Sequencing was carried out using PBMCs. This receptor was taken from a woman between 18 and 50 years old in good health. The chain carries TRBV30 and TRBJ1-3, with a possible D match to TRBD1 (5 bases). The CDR3 nucleotides read TGTGCCTGGGGTAGTACAGGTGGAAACACCATATATTTT. It yields the protein CAWGSTGGNTIYF. Looking up the rest from reference TRBV30 and TRBJ1-3 gives the full variable domain: SQTIHQWPATLVQPVGSPLSLECTVEGTSNPNLYWYRQAAGRGLQLLFYSVGIGQISSEVPQNLSASRPQDRQFILSSKKLLLSDSGFYLCAWGSTGGNTIYFGEGSWLTVV.